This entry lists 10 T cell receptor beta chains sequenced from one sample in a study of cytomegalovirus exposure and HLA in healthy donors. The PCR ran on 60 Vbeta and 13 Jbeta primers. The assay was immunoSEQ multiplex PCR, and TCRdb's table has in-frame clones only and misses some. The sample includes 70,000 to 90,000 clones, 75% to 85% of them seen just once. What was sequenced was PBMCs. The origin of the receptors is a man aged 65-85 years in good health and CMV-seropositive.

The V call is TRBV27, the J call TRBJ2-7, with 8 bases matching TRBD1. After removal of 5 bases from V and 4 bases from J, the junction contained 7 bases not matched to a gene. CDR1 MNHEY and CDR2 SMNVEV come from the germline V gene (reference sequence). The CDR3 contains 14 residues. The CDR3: CASSNGQGGYEQYF. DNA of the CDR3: TGTGCCAGCAGTAATGGACAGGGTGGGTACGAGCAGTACTTC.

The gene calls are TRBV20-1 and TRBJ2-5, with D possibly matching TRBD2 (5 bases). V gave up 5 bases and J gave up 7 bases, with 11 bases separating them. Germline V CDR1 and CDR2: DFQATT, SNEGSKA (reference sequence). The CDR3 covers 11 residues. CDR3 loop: CSAPEGWTQYF. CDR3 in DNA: TGCAGTGCTCCCGAGGGTTGGACCCAGTACTTC.

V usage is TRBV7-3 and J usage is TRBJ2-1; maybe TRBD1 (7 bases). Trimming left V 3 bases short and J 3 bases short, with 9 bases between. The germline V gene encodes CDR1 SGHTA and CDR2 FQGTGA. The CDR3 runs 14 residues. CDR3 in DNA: TGTGCCAGCAGCTTCCAGGGGGGCTACAATGAGCAGTTCTTC. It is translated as CASSFQGGYNEQFF.

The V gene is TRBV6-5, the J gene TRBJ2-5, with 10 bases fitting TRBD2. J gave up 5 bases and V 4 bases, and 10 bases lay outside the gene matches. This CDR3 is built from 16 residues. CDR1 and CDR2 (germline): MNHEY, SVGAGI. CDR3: CASSSGERGGWETQYF. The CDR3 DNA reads TGTGCCAGCAGTTCTGGGGAGCGGGGGGGCTGGGAGACCCAGTACTTC.

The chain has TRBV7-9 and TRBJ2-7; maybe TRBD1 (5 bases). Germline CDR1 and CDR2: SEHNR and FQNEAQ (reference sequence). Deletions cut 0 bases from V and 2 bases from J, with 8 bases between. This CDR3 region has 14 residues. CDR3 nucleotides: TGTGCCAGCAGCTTAGCCGGCAGGGCCTACGAGCAGTACTTC. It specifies CASSLAGRAYEQYF.

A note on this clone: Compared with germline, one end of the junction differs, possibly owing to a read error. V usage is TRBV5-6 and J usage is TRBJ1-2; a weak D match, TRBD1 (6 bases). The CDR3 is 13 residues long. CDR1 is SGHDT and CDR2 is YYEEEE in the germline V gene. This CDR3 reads CASSLPGGYGYAF. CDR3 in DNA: TGTGCCAGCAGTCTTCCGGGGGGCTATGGCTACGCCTTC.

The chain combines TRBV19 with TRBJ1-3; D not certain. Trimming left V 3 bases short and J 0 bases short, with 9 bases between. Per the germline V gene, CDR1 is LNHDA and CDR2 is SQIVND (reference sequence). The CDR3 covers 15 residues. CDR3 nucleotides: TGTGCCAGTAGTATTGGGCTGATCTCTGGAAACACCATATATTTT. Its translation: CASSIGLISGNTIYF.

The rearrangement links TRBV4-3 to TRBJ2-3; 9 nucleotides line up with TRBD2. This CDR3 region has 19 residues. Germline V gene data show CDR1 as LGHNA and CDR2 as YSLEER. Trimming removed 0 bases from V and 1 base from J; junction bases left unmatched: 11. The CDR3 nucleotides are TGCGCCAGCAGCCAAGATTACGCGGGGGGGCAAGAGGGCACAGATACGCAGTATTTT. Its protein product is CASSQDYAGGQEGTDTQYF.

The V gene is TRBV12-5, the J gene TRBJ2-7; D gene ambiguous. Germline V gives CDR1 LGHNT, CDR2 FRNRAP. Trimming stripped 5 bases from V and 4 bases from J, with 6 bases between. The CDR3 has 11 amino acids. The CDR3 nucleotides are TGTGCTAGTGGTGCTAATTACGAGCAGTACTTC. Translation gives CASGANYEQYF.

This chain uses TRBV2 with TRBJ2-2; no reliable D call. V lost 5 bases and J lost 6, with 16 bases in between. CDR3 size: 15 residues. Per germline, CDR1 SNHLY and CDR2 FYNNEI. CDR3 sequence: CASSSGFIAPGELFF. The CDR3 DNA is TGTGCCAGCAGTTCCGGGTTCATTGCCCCCGGGGAGCTGTTTTTT.